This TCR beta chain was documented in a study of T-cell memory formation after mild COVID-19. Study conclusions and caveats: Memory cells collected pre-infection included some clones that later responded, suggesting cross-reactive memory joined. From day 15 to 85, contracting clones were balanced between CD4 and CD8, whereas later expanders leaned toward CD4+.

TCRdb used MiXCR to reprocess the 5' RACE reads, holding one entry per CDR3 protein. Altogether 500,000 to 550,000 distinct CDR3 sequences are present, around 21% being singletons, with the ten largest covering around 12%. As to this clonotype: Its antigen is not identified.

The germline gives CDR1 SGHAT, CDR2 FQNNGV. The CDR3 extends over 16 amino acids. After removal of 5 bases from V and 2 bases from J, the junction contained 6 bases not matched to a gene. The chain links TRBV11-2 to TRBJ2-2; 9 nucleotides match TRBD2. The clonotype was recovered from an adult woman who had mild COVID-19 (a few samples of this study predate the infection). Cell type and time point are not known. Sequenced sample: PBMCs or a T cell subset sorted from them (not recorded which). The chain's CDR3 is CASSPRLAVNTGELFF. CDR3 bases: TGTGCCAGCAGCCCACGACTAGCGGTAAACACCGGGGAGCTGTTTTTT. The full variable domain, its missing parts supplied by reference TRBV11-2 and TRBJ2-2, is EAGVAQSPRYKIIEKRQSVAFWCNPISGHATLYWYQQILGQGPKLLIQFQNNGVVDDSQLPKDRFSAERLKGVDSTLKIQPAKLEDSAVYLCASSPRLAVNTGELFFGEGSRLTVL.